Listed below are T cell receptor beta chains from one sample, sequenced in a study of blood T cell repertoires in COVID-19. Assay used: immunoSEQ multiplex PCR; TCRdb lists only in-frame clones, some missing. Here the sample spans roughly 100,000 clones, 77% being singletons. The material sequenced was peripheral blood. All receptors come from a woman aged 80 or over with acute or convalescent COVID-19. Each CDR3 is given with its conserved first and last residue. Each record gives: J gene, clone size, D gene, V gene, CDR3 DNA, CDR3 protein. A D gene is named only where the DNA matches it firmly. The listing skips clone size in some rows; elsewhere it reads once, few, many or a size class.

TRBJ2-3 | - | - | TRBV19 | TGTGCCAGTAGTAACGAGGGAACAGATACGCAGTATTTT | CASSNEGTDTQYF
TRBJ1-4 | - | - | TRBV4-1 | TGCGCCAGCAGCCAGCGAGAAGTAAATGAAAAACTGTTTTTT | CASSQREVNEKLFF
TRBJ1-2 | - | - | TRBV28 | TGTGCCAGCAGTGATACAGGGTACGGCTACACCTTC | CASSDTGYGYTF
TRBJ2-5 | - | TRBD1 | TRBV28 | TGTGCCAGCAGCAGTGACAGGGGAAAAGGGGAGACCCAGTACTTC | CASSSDRGKGETQYF
TRBJ1-4 | many | - | TRBV7-6 | TGTGCCAGCAGCTTATACTTGGCGAGGGGGAATGAAAAACTGTTTTTT | CASSLYLARGNEKLFF
TRBJ2-7 | - | - | TRBV30 | TGTGCCTGGAGCTACAGGTCAACCTACGAGCAGTACTTC | CAWSYRSTYEQYF
TRBJ1-2 | - | - | TRBV28 | TGTGCCAGCAGTTTATTCCGGTTATCCGACTATGGCTACACCTTC | CASSLFRLSDYGYTF
TRBJ2-5 | - | - | TRBV14 | TGTGCCAGCAGCCGATTCACCGGGACTCGTCAAGAGACCCAGTACTTC | CASSRFTGTRQETQYF
TRBJ2-3 | - | - | TRBV6-6 | TGTGCCAGCAGTTACCCGAGCTATTACACAGATACGCAGTATTTT | CASSYPSYYTDTQYF
TRBJ2-7 | - | - | TRBV5-1 | TGCGCCAGCAGTATCGGCTACGAGCAGTACTTC | CASSIGYEQYF
TRBJ1-1 | once | - | TRBV3-1/TRBV3-2 | TGTGCCAGCAGCCAATCGCAGGGCAGTCTGAACACTGAAGCTTTCTTT | CASSQSQGSLNTEAFF
TRBJ2-3 | once | TRBD2 | TRBV20-1 | TGCAGTGCTAGTGACCCTAGCGGGAGTGCAGATACGCAGTATTTT | CSASDPSGSADTQYF
TRBJ2-1 | - | - | TRBV15 | TGTGCCACCATCCAGGGCCAATCCAGCTCCTACAATGAGCAGTTCTTC | CATIQGQSSSYNEQFF
TRBJ2-1 | - | - | TRBV2 | TGTGCCAGCAGTGAAGAGGGCCTGAGGGGGGGGTGGCCCTACAATGAGCAGTTCTTC | CASSEEGLRGGWPYNEQFF
TRBJ1-6 | many | TRBD1 | TRBV5-1 | TGCGCCAGCAGCCCATTCGGGAGGGGTGGGACAGAAGATTCACCCCTCCACTTT | CASSPFGRGGTEDSPLHF
TRBJ2-6 | few | TRBD1 | TRBV6-2/TRBV6-3 | TGTGCCAGCAGCCTGGACAGGTACTCTGGGGCCAACGTCCTGACTTTC | CASSLDRYSGANVLTF
TRBJ2-6 | - | - | TRBV7-6 | TGTGCCAGCAGCTTAGAGCGACGGTCTGGGGCCAACGTCCTGACTTTC | CASSLERRSGANVLTF
TRBJ1-5 | - | TRBD1 | TRBV7-6 | TGTGCCAGCAGCCCCAGGGCAGGGGGGAATCAGCCCCAGCATTTT | CASSPRAGGNQPQHF
TRBJ2-7 | few | TRBD1 | TRBV11-2 | TGTGCCAGCAGCTCGAAACGGACAGGGTACGAGCAGTACTTC | CASSSKRTGYEQYF
TRBJ2-1 | - | TRBD1 | TRBV7-2 | TGTGCCAGCAGCTCCTCCAGGGGGCGTAGGGTTGAGCAGTTCTTC | CASSSSRGRRVEQFF
TRBJ2-7 | - | TRBD2 | TRBV30 | TGTGCCTGGAGTAGCTCTAGCGGCGCCCAGGGGCAGTACTTC | CAWSSSSGAQGQYF
TRBJ2-3 | - | TRBD2 | TRBV3-1/TRBV3-2 | TGTGCCAGCAGCCAAGATCGGGCGGGGGGGGATACGCAGTATTTT | CASSQDRAGGDTQYF
TRBJ2-7 | once | TRBD2 | TRBV18 | TGTGCCAGCTCACCACGACTAGCCCGAGACGAGCAGTACTTC | CASSPRLARDEQYF
TRBJ2-7 | - | - | TRBV28 | TGTGCCAGCAGTCTGAACCGGGACGAGCAGTACTTC | CASSLNRDEQYF
TRBJ2-7 | - | - | TRBV28 | TGTGCCAGCAGTTTAGCCGGAGAGCTAGCCTACGAGCAGTACTTC | CASSLAGELAYEQYF
TRBJ1-3 | - | - | TRBV1 | TGCACCAGCAGTCGTTGCGGGACAGGGGCTGGAAACACCATATATTTT | CTSSRCGTGAGNTIYF
TRBJ1-3 | few | TRBD1 | TRBV3-1/TRBV3-2 | TGTGCCAGCAGTCTGGACAGGGAAGGAAACACCATATATTTT | CASSLDREGNTIYF
TRBJ2-2 | - | - | TRBV10-3 | TGTGCCATCAGTCGGACAGACAACACCGGGGAGCTGTTTTTT | CAISRTDNTGELFF
TRBJ2-1 | - | TRBD1 | TRBV7-9 | TGTGCCAGCAGCAGGACAGGGATTGAGGCCTACAATGAGCAGTTCTTC | CASSRTGIEAYNEQFF
TRBJ1-1 | few | - | TRBV30 | TGTGCCTGGAGTGGACAGAGGAACACTGAAGCTTTCTTT | CAWSGQRNTEAFF
TRBJ2-2 | - | - | TRBV6-5 | TGTGCCAGCGAAATAGCGAACACCGGGGAGCTGTTTTTT | CASEIANTGELFF
TRBJ2-5 | - | - | TRBV6-2/TRBV6-3 | TGTGCCAGCAGTCAACAAGAGACCCAGTACTTC | CASSQQETQYF
TRBJ2-2 | - | - | TRBV7-9 | TGTGCCAGCAGCCCGCCCTTCCGGAGGGCCGCCGGGGAGCTGTTTTTT | CASSPPFRRAAGELFF
TRBJ2-1 | - | TRBD2 | TRBV28 | TGTGCCAGCAGTTTAGGGGTAGCGGGAGGGTACAATGAGCAGTTCTTC | CASSLGVAGGYNEQFF
TRBJ1-6 | few | - | TRBV30 | TGTGCCTGGAGTGCCACCCAGCGGGGTAGATCCCTCCACTTT | CAWSATQRGRSLHF
TRBJ2-3 | - | - | TRBV28 | TGTGCCAGCAGTTTCCCCTCACACCCTAGCACAGATACGCAGTATTTT | CASSFPSHPSTDTQYF
TRBJ2-5 | few | TRBD1 | TRBV30 | TGTGCCTGGAGCAGGGACAGCACCGGGGAGACCCAGTACTTC | CAWSRDSTGETQYF
TRBJ1-5 | few | - | TRBV6-2/TRBV6-3 | TGTGCCAGCAGTTACCCCGGACGGGGAGGGGTAAATCAGCCCCAGCATTTT | CASSYPGRGGVNQPQHF
TRBJ2-1 | - | - | TRBV4-3 | TGCGCCAGCAGCCAAGAAAGTCTCGGAGCTAGCTCCTACAATGAGCAGTTCTTC | CASSQESLGASSYNEQFF
TRBJ1-1 | once | - | TRBV10-3 | TGTGCCATCAGTGGAGGGGGGGGGAACACTGAAGCTTTCTTT | CAISGGGGNTEAFF
TRBJ2-7 | - | - | TRBV7-2 | TGTGCCAGCAGCTTAGGTGTAATGGGGCTTTACTCCTACGAGCAGTACTTC | CASSLGVMGLYSYEQYF
TRBJ2-1 | few | TRBD1 | TRBV5-1 | TGCGCCAGCAGCTTGGGACAGGGGACAGTCTACAATGAGCAGTTCTTC | CASSLGQGTVYNEQFF